The 21 T cell receptor beta chains below all came from one sample that was sequenced in a study of T cells in Graves' hyperthyroidism and ophthalmopathy. Researchers took RNA transcripts and amplified the TCR beta CDR3 regions from them. Initially, a first-round RT-PCR of the TCR CDR3 employed the HTBI primer set. TCRdb ran MiXCR on the multiplex PCR reads and lists one entry per CDR3 protein. In the table there are 490,000 or so distinct CDR3 sequences, about 20% of which are singletons. Sequenced material: blood. Source of these receptors: a man between 40 and 49 years old with Graves' ophthalmopathy.

The sample holds a few counts of this clonotype. The chain uses TRBV29-1 and TRBJ1-2; tentatively, D is TRBD1 (5 bases). V lost 7 bases to trimming and J lost 6 bases, with 12 bases between them. The CDR3 length is 11 residues. Germline CDR1 is SQVTM and CDR2 is ANQGSEA. For the CDR3, the DNA is TGCAGCGCACAGGCTCCCCATGGCTACACCTTC. This sequence encodes CSAQAPHGYTF.

This clonotype was detected a few times. The V and J genes are TRBV2 and TRBJ1-2, with D maybe TRBD1 (5 bases). CDR1 SNHLY and CDR2 FYNNEI come from the germline V gene. V lost 6 bases to trimming and J lost 5 bases, with 22 bases between them. This CDR3 is built from 16 residues. This chain's CDR3 is CASRMRQSAMLYGYTF. In DNA, the CDR3 is TGTGCCAGCAGAATGAGACAGTCCGCTATGCTATATGGCTACACCTTC.

The chain recombines TRBV19 with TRBJ1-5; unclear D gene. Germline V CDR1 and CDR2: LNHDA, SQIVND (reference sequence). The V gene lost 4 bases and the J gene lost 4 bases, with 8 bases spanning the gap. This CDR3 is built from 13 residues. The CDR3 region has the DNA TGTGCCAGTAGTACATCAAGAAATCAGCCCCAGCATTTT. Translating gives CASSTSRNQPQHF.

This clonotype was observed at least ten times. The chain recombines TRBV7-2 with TRBJ2-3; the match to TRBD2 covers 7 bases. V shed 3 bases, J shed 1 base, and the junction held 4 bases outside the gene matches. Germline CDR1 SGHTA, CDR2 FQGNSA. The CDR3 is 15 residues long. This chain's CDR3 is CASSFNGGGTDTQYF. CDR3 coding DNA: TGTGCCAGCAGCTTTAATGGGGGGGGCACAGATACGCAGTATTTT.

In the case of this clonotype: The conserved phenylalanine or tryptophan normally closing the CDR3 is absent here, so this likely arose from a read error. The chain uses TRBV20-1 and TRBJ2-1; D is uncertain. Germline loops: CDR1 DFQATT, CDR2 SNEGSKA (reference sequence). Trimming took off 6 bases at V and 0 bases at J, with 12 bases between the two ends. This CDR3 spans 14 amino acids. CDR3 DNA: TGCAGTGCCCCTACAGAGTTCTCCTACAATGAGCAGTTCTCC. It specifies CSAPTEFSYNEQFS.

The sample holds a few counts of this clonotype. This chain joins TRBV4-2 and TRBJ1-1; D unclear. Between the trimmed V and J ends, which lost 6 bases and 2 bases, there was a span of 10 bases. Germline-derived CDR1 and CDR2 are LGHNA and YNFKEQ. The CDR3 is 13 residues long. The CDR3 nucleotides read TGTGCCAGCAGGCGGGAGGTTAACACTGAAGCTTTCTTT. Its translation: CASRREVNTEAFF.

This clonotype was observed a few times. Here the CDR3 reads CASSQGGMDSPLHF. The CDR3 DNA reads as TGCGCCAGCTCTCAGGGGGGGATGGATTCACCCCTCCACTTT. The chain links TRBV10-1 to TRBJ1-6; 7 bases are shared with TRBD1. In germline, CDR1 is WNHNN, CDR2 SYGVQD (reference sequence). J gave up 8 bases and V 8 bases, and 9 bases lay outside the gene matches. The CDR3 totals 14 residues.

V gene TRBV9 combines with J gene TRBJ1-1; D remains ambiguous. The CDR3 extends over 16 amino acids. Germline values: CDR1 SGDLS, CDR2 YYNGEE. V lost 0 bases to trimming and J lost 2 bases, with 14 bases between them. The CDR3 region is CASSVAVGSSNTEAFF. DNA of the CDR3: TGTGCCAGCAGCGTAGCAGTGGGGAGTAGTAACACTGAAGCTTTCTTT.

This clonotype was counted many times. The chain has TRBV3-1 and TRBJ2-1; D may be TRBD1 (5 bases). CDR3 length: 14 amino acids. The germline CDR1 and CDR2 sequences are LGHDT and YNNKEL (reference sequence). V lost 0 bases, J lost 8 bases, and 11 bases lay in between. The CDR3 sequence is CASSQDVQGHEQFF. The CDR3 coding sequence is TGTGCCAGCAGCCAAGACGTCCAGGGTCATGAGCAGTTCTTC.

The chain has TRBV14 and TRBJ2-2; D uncertain. The CDR3 extends over 13 amino acids. The germline V gene encodes CDR1 SGHDN and CDR2 FVKESK. The V end lost 4 bases, the J end lost 6 bases, and 9 bases lay between the germline ends. The CDR3 bases are TGTGCCAGCAGCCTTTCGACGGCCGGGGAGCTGTTTTTT. Encoded protein: CASSLSTAGELFF.

This clonotype was counted a single time. Compared with germline, one end of the junction differs, possibly owing to a read error. Here the CDR3 DNA reads TGTGCCAGCAGCTTAGAGCTAAGGGAGACCCAGTGCTTC. Its protein is CASSLELRETQCF. The chain couples TRBV7-2 to TRBJ2-5; maybe TRBD2 (5 bases). Germline loops: CDR1 SGHTA, CDR2 FQGNSA. This CDR3 is 13 amino acids long.

The chain employs TRBV7-8 and TRBJ1-5; maybe TRBD1 (5 bases). Between the trimmed V and J ends, which lost 1 base and 4 bases, there was a span of 14 bases. Germline values: CDR1 SGHVS, CDR2 FQNEAQ. The CDR3 has 16 residues. The CDR3 region has the DNA TGTGCCAGCAGCTTAGGGGCGGCAGGGTTAAATCAGCCCCAGCATTTT. Protein sequence: CASSLGAAGLNQPQHF.

This clonotype was counted only a few times. This chain joins TRBV19 and TRBJ2-1; 11 bases align to TRBD1. The CDR3 is 15 residues long. Unmatched junction bases numbered 6, after V lost 6 bases and J lost 5 bases. Germline V CDR1 and CDR2: LNHDA, SQIVND (reference sequence). CDR3 in DNA: TGTGCCAGTAGATCCGGGACAGGGGGAAACAATGAGCAGTTCTTC. It specifies CASRSGTGGNNEQFF.

This chain joins TRBV19 and TRBJ2-7; 9 bases line up with TRBD1. The CDR3 consists of 17 residues. Germline lookup yields CDR1 LNHDA and CDR2 SQIVND (reference sequence). The ends lost 5 bases at V and 9 bases at J; junction bases unmatched: 20. As DNA, the CDR3 is TGTGCCAGTAGTTCCCCCTCCGGGACAGGGCCCTCAAAGCGGCAGTACTTC. It codes for CASSSPSGTGPSKRQYF.

The rearrangement links TRBV20-1 to TRBJ2-5; 7 nucleotides line up with TRBD1. This CDR3 has 15 amino acids. Trimming removed 0 bases from V and 4 bases from J; junction bases left unmatched: 8. From germline, CDR1 is DFQATT and CDR2 SNEGSKA (reference sequence). The CDR3 coding sequence is TGCAGTGCTAGAGACAGACAGGGAAGCGGAGAGACCCAGTACTTC. The encoded protein is CSARDRQGSGETQYF.

As for this clonotype: A much larger clone differs by one base, so this may be a read error. No conserved phenylalanine or tryptophan ends this CDR3, so it is likely a read error. The rearrangement uses TRBV3-1 and TRBJ2-7, with 7 bases matching TRBD2. The CDR3 consists of 15 residues. Germline CDR1 is LGHDT and CDR2 is YNNKEL (reference sequence). J gave up 6 bases and V 1 base, and 9 bases lay outside the gene matches. CDR3 residues: CASSQGGGGVREQYL. CDR3 in DNA: TGTGCCAGCAGCCAAGGGGGGGGTGGCGTTCGCGAGCAGTACCTC.

V usage is TRBV7-9 and J usage is TRBJ1-1; D is uncertain. There are 14 residues in the CDR3. V was shortened by 2 bases and J by 8 bases, with 15 bases between the two germline ends. Per the germline V gene, CDR1 is SEHNR and CDR2 is FQNEAQ (reference sequence). The CDR3 protein is CASSLLRVTAEAFF. CDR3 nucleotides: TGTGCCAGCAGCTTACTAAGGGTGACGGCCGAAGCTTTCTTT.

The table lists this clonotype with a few counts. The CDR3 sequence is CASTEQGRKPQHF. DNA for the CDR3: TGTGCCAGCACCGAACAGGGTCGCAAGCCCCAGCATTTT. This sequence joins TRBV6-2 or TRBV6-3 and TRBJ1-5; possibly TRBD1 for D (6 bases). Trimming took 7 bases from V and 8 from J, leaving 15 bases between them. This CDR3 is built from 13 residues. Germline CDR1 and CDR2: MNHEY and SVGEGT.

The rearrangement joins TRBV29-1 to TRBJ1-1; D is perhaps TRBD1 (6 bases). The germline gives CDR1 SQVTM, CDR2 ANQGSEA. Trimming took off 6 bases at V and 1 base at J, with 15 bases between the two ends. This CDR3 has 14 amino acids. CDR3 in DNA: TGCAGCGTAACCCGGGACACCTCGAACACTGAAGCTTTCTTT. Its translation: CSVTRDTSNTEAFF.

The sample holds a few counts of this clonotype. The chain's CDR3 is CASSPPGLRTDTQYF. As DNA, the CDR3 is TGTGCCAGCAGTCCTCCGGGACTACGCACAGATACGCAGTATTTT. This sequence joins TRBV7-8 and TRBJ2-3, with 7 bases identical to TRBD2. This CDR3 region has 15 residues. Germline V gene lookup returns CDR1 SGHVS and CDR2 FQNEAQ. The ends lost 6 bases at V and 1 base at J; junction bases unmatched: 7. Using reference TRBV7-8 and TRBJ2-3 for the parts outside the CDR3, the full variable domain is GAGVSQSPRYKVAKRGQDVALRCDPISGHVSLFWYQQALGQGPEFLTYFQNEAQLDKSGLPSDRFFAERPEGSVSTLKIQRTQQEDSAVYLCASSPPGLRTDTQYFGPGTRLTVL.

The table lists this clonotype with a few counts. This sequence joins TRBV24-1 and TRBJ2-2; no definite D call. Germline CDR1 is KGHDR and CDR2 is SFDVKD. The CDR3 totals 13 residues. Trimming removed 4 bases from V and 4 bases from J, with 6 bases in between. The CDR3 DNA reads TGTGCCACCAGTGACCTGCGCACCGGGGAGCTGTTTTTT. Translated, it gives CATSDLRTGELFF.